This is a list of T cell receptor beta chains from one sample in a study of CD8 T cells in ankylosing spondylitis. Via MiXCR, TCRdb re-called the 5' RACE reads, giving one row per CDR3 protein. The sample lists about 540,000 distinct CDR3 sequences; roughly 13% were seen once. The sequenced sample consisted of blood, either unsorted or a sorted T cell fraction (not recorded which). The receptor set was obtained from a male donor with ankylosing spondylitis. Each CDR3 is given with its conserved first and last residue.

14	TRBJ2-3	TRBV27	CASSLKGAGYTQYF
17	TRBJ2-7	TRBV3-1	CASSQDPASGSPYEQYF
14	TRBJ1-5	TRBV5-6	CASSLTRTNQPQHF
13	TRBJ1-2	TRBV10-3	CAITQEGNYGYTF
15	TRBJ1-1	TRBV27	CASSLYVDSNTEAFF
15	TRBJ1-1	TRBV5-1	CASSLTADLDTEAFF
14	TRBJ1-1	TRBV20-1	CSARPGQDNTEAFF
15	TRBJ1-1	TRBV5-1	CASSYRDRGSTEAFF
15	TRBJ1-4	TRBV5-1	CASRLAGTDAEKLFF
16	TRBJ1-5	TRBV2	CASSEASGGLDQPQHF
15	TRBJ2-1	TRBV19	CASSPLEGARNEQFF
14	TRBJ2-3	TRBV5-1	CASSLAQVSDTQYF
14	TRBJ2-3	TRBV9	CASSVGVTTDTQYF
14	TRBJ2-1	TRBV5-4	CASRPDSLRNEQFF
16	TRBJ2-5	TRBV3-1	CASSHSRTGKDETQYF
16	TRBJ1-5	TRBV20-1	CSASQGDRLSNQPQHF
13	TRBJ1-1	TRBV10-3	CASKDSRNTEAFF
14	TRBJ2-3	TRBV5-1	CASSFSGSRDTQYF
15	TRBJ2-1	TRBV5-1	CASSFGTSGYNEQFF
13	TRBJ1-1	TRBV12-3/TRBV12-4	CASILTGNTEAFF
12	TRBJ1-2	TRBV29-1	CSVETGYYGYTF
16	TRBJ2-3	TRBV4-2	CASSSSGRPSTDTQYF
14	TRBJ1-1	TRBV3-1	CASSASYRDTEAFF
17	TRBJ2-3	TRBV27	CASSFQDKAFVTDTQYF
15	TRBJ1-4	TRBV12-3/TRBV12-4	CASSRGAARSWGMFF
13	TRBJ2-3	TRBV5-6	CASSWTSTDTQYF
15	TRBJ2-7	TRBV5-1	CASSPRASGIYEQYF
15	TRBJ2-1	TRBV3-1	CASSLTGGAYNEQFF
17	TRBJ1-3	TRBV24-1	CATSDTRGDRSGNTIYF
17	TRBJ2-2	TRBV21-1	CASSKALARTLAGELFF